The T cell receptor (beta chain) under discussion was sequenced for a study of T-cell reconstitution after alpha-beta-depleted transplantation in children. This clonotype was detected many times. V was trimmed by 5 bases and J by 4 bases, leaving 8 bases between them. Germline CDR1 LGHDT, CDR2 YNNKEL (reference sequence). CDR3 length equals 12 residues. Using unique molecular identifiers, the investigators prepared the TCRbeta library. In TCRdb, the PCR reads were re-called with MiXCR into one record per CDR3 protein. The repertoire holds some 260,000 distinct CDR3 sequences, under 30% seen once, with 4% to 6% in the top ten.

This specimen consisted of PBMCs, mostly from graft donor cells, obtained 360 days after TCRalphabeta/CD19-depleted stem cell transplant. The gene calls are TRBV3-1 and TRBJ1-1; D possibly corresponds to TRBD1 (5 bases). This sequence was found in a female patient between 2 and 15 years old who had a stem cell transplant for congenital amegakaryocytic thrombocytopenia, so the T cells may come from the graft donor. CDR3 residues: CASSFDSTEAFF. CDR3 sequence (DNA): TGTGCCAGCAGCTTCGACAGCACTGAAGCTTTCTTT.